One sample yielded the 28 T cell receptor beta chains listed below, sequenced in a study of T-cell reconstitution after alpha-beta-depleted transplantation in children. The TCRbeta library was prepared with unique molecular identifiers. TCRdb independently ran MiXCR on the PCR reads; one entry per CDR3 protein. The sample has 150,000 to 200,000 distinct CDR3 sequences, 6.5% to 7.5% seen once. This sample comprised PBMCs from the stem cell graft donor, obtained from the stem cell graft. These receptors all come from a human donor who donated a stem cell graft to a child with Wiskott-Aldrich syndrome.

This clonotype was counted at least ten times. CDR3 region: CASGNLAGSYNEQFF. CDR3 DNA: TGTGCCAGCGGAAACCTAGCGGGATCCTACAATGAGCAGTTCTTC. The chain carries TRBV25-1 and TRBJ2-1; 9 bases line up with TRBD2. Per germline, CDR1 MGHDK and CDR2 SYGVNS. Trimming took 8 bases from V and 1 from J; bases not matched to a gene: 6. This CDR3 comprises 15 residues.

In its sample, this clonotype was seen many times. This rearrangement joins TRBV5-1 to TRBJ1-1; D is ambiguous. CDR3 length: 14 residues. V was shortened by 0 bases and J by 0 bases, with 6 bases between the two germline ends. CDR1 SGHRS and CDR2 YFSETQ come from the germline V gene. CDR3 in amino acids: CASSLGGLNTEAFF. The DNA for the CDR3 is TGCGCCAGCAGCTTGGGAGGGTTGAACACTGAAGCTTTCTTT.

This clonotype has at least ten counts. V usage is TRBV3-1 and J usage is TRBJ2-3, with TRBD2 identical over 7 bases. The germline V gene has CDR1 LGHDT and CDR2 YNNKEL (reference sequence). J lost 8 bases, V lost 6 bases, and 11 bases had no gene match. The CDR3 covers 14 residues. CDR3 loop: CASREAGWRGTQYF. CDR3 in DNA: TGTGCCAGCAGAGAAGCGGGGTGGCGGGGTACGCAGTATTTT.

The sample holds many counts of this clonotype. The chain combines TRBV12-3 or TRBV12-4 with TRBJ2-7, with D possibly called TRBD1 or TRBD2 (6 bases each). V was trimmed by 4 bases and J by 3 bases, leaving 19 bases between them. This CDR3 is 16 amino acids long. The CDR3 is CASSSGLRGGIYEQYF. CDR3 bases: TGTGCCAGCAGTTCGGGATTGCGAGGGGGGATCTACGAGCAGTACTTC.

This clonotype was counted between two and nine times. The rearrangement joins TRBV28 to TRBJ2-7; 8 nucleotides line up with TRBD2. V lost 6 bases and J lost 4; bases outside the gene matches: 14. This CDR3 spans 16 amino acids. Germline values: CDR1 MDHEN, CDR2 SYDVKM. CDR3 nucleotide sequence: TGTGCCAGCAGAACACCCCTTTACGGGGGGGGATACGAGCAGTACTTC. Translated, it gives CASRTPLYGGGYEQYF.

The genes are TRBV5-1 and TRBJ1-1; D is unclear. CDR3 length: 16 residues. Trimming stripped 2 bases from V and 1 base from J, with 15 bases between. CDR1 is SGHRS and CDR2 is YFSETQ in the germline V gene. The CDR3 loop reads CASSFGMGNWNTEAFF. DNA of the CDR3: TGCGCCAGCAGCTTTGGGATGGGAAATTGGAACACTGAAGCTTTCTTT.

Only a few counts were recorded for this clonotype. The genes are TRBV30 and TRBJ2-2; D possibly corresponds to TRBD1 (6 bases). The CDR3 length is 15 residues. Looked up from germline, CDR1 is GTSNPN and CDR2 is SVGIG (reference sequence). V was cut by 3 bases and J by 5 bases, with 16 bases left in between. CDR3 region: CAWSRTELKTGELFF. The CDR3 bases are TGTGCCTGGAGCCGGACAGAGCTAAAAACCGGGGAGCTGTTTTTT.

The genes are TRBV27 and TRBJ1-5, with D uncertain. Trimming cost V 6 bases and J 1 base, with 28 bases left between them. The CDR3 loop spans 20 amino acids. Germline V lookup: CDR1 MNHEY, CDR2 SMNVEV (reference sequence). This CDR3 reads CASRKIVRVGVHSSNQPQHF. DNA of the CDR3: TGTGCCAGCAGAAAAATCGTCCGGGTCGGGGTCCACTCCAGCAATCAGCCCCAGCATTTT.

The chain uses TRBV12-3 or TRBV12-4 and TRBJ1-3, with D possibly being TRBD1 (6 bases). The CDR3 sequence is 15 residues long. V lost 3 bases and J lost 4, with 13 bases in between. The DNA for the CDR3 is TGTGCCAGCAGTTTTGGGGGGGCTGAAGGAAACACCATATATTTT. It encodes CASSFGGAEGNTIYF.

The chain combines TRBV25-1 with TRBJ1-2, with D uncertain. This CDR3 is built from 15 residues. Germline V gives CDR1 MGHDK, CDR2 SYGVNS. Between the trimmed V and J ends, which lost 1 base and 6 bases, there was a span of 15 bases. The CDR3: CASSEFDRPTDGYTF. For the CDR3, the DNA is TGTGCCAGCAGTGAATTCGACCGCCCAACAGATGGCTACACCTTC.

The chain links TRBV20-1 to TRBJ2-5; a possible D gene is TRBD1 (5 bases). The V gene lost 6 bases and the J gene lost 2 bases, with 10 bases spanning the gap. This CDR3 region has 12 residues. CDR1 and CDR2 (germline): DFQATT, SNEGSKA (reference sequence). The CDR3 reads CSARRGQETQYF. The CDR3 bases are TGCAGTGCCCGAAGGGGACAAGAGACCCAGTACTTC.

This clonotype occurred many times. The rearrangement uses TRBV10-1 and TRBJ2-7; D might be TRBD1 (6 bases). Germline loops: CDR1 WNHNN, CDR2 SYGVQD (reference sequence). The CDR3 loop spans 16 amino acids. The V end lost 7 bases, the J end lost 0 bases, and 19 bases lay between the germline ends. The CDR3 protein is CASTSSDSTSSYEQYF. CDR3 coding DNA: TGCGCCAGCACATCCTCGGACAGTACAAGCTCCTACGAGCAGTACTTC.

There are many counts of this clonotype. The chain couples TRBV5-1 to TRBJ1-1, with D perhaps TRBD1 (5 bases). The CDR3 loop spans 12 amino acids. The V gene lost 4 bases and the J gene lost 3 bases, with 7 bases spanning the gap. Looked up from germline, CDR1 is SGHRS and CDR2 is YFSETQ. The CDR3 reads CASSQGDTEAFF. Here the CDR3 DNA reads TGCGCCAGCAGCCAAGGGGACACTGAAGCTTTCTTT.

This clonotype came up many times. The chain links TRBV5-1 to TRBJ1-3; D ambiguous. Trimming removed 4 bases from V and 0 bases from J, with 8 bases in between. The CDR3 extends over 14 amino acids. The V gene's germline CDR1 is SGHRS and CDR2 YFSETQ. CDR3 protein: CASSGGDSGNTIYF. The DNA for the CDR3 is TGCGCCAGCAGCGGCGGGGACTCTGGAAACACCATATATTTT.

This clonotype was counted ten times or more. V and J are TRBV24-1 and TRBJ2-7, with 7 bases aligning to TRBD2. This CDR3 is built from 16 residues. V was pared by 4 bases and J by 7 bases, with 15 bases of the junction left unmatched. Germline assignment: CDR1 KGHDR and CDR2 SFDVKD. The CDR3 region is CATSEPRGGKDEEQYF. The CDR3 DNA is TGTGCCACCAGTGAGCCTCGGGGAGGGAAGGATGAAGAGCAGTACTTC.

This chain links TRBV10-2 with TRBJ2-3, with TRBD2 matching over 10 bases. The junction had 9 bases not matched to a gene; V was cut back by 4 bases and J by 2 bases. The CDR3 loop spans 17 amino acids. In germline, CDR1 is WSHSY, CDR2 SAAADI. The CDR3 protein is CASSVPLSGGPTDTQYF. The DNA for the CDR3 is TGCGCCAGCAGTGTTCCCCTTAGCGGGGGGCCCACAGATACGCAGTATTTT.

This clonotype appeared many times. This chain joins TRBV5-1 and TRBJ2-7; D call uncertain. Trimming pared 0 bases from V and 3 bases from J, leaving 19 bases between. The germline CDR1 and CDR2 sequences are SGHRS and YFSETQ. This CDR3 contains 17 residues. This CDR3 is CASSLADGSLKGYEQYF. The DNA of the CDR3 is TGCGCCAGCAGCTTGGCCGACGGATCCCTAAAAGGCTACGAGCAGTACTTC.

This clonotype came up many times. The chain is built from TRBV5-1 and TRBJ2-5, with D possibly TRBD2 on 6 matching bases. Germline V gene data show CDR1 as SGHRS and CDR2 as YFSETQ. The CDR3 has 13 residues. Trimming removed 3 bases at V and 4 bases at J, with 10 bases between. The CDR3 DNA reads as TGCGCCAGCAGCTCCCTCGGGGGAGAGACCCAGTACTTC. Its protein is CASSSLGGETQYF.

This clonotype showed up many times. The genes are TRBV12-3 or TRBV12-4 and TRBJ1-5; D not certain. This CDR3 is 20 amino acids long. Trimming cost V 5 bases and J 0 bases, with 26 bases left between them. CDR3 sequence reads: CASSRTGGPELEDSNQPQHF. The CDR3 region has the DNA TGTGCCAGCAGTCGAACGGGAGGGCCAGAGCTGGAAGATAGCAATCAGCCCCAGCATTTT.

This clonotype was counted ten times or more. This chain links TRBV7-2 with TRBJ2-7; TRBD2 matches at 8 bases. V shed 5 bases and J 4 bases; nucleotides not matched to a gene: 16. CDR1 SGHTA and CDR2 FQGNSA come from the germline V gene. The CDR3 contains 17 residues. CDR3 sequence: CASSPTIGRGADYEQYF. The DNA for the CDR3 is TGTGCCAGCAGCCCCACCATCGGGCGGGGGGCTGATTACGAGCAGTACTTC.

The genes are TRBV10-3 and TRBJ2-3; TRBD1 might be the D (5 bases). V was trimmed by 4 bases and J by 2 bases, leaving 10 bases between them. CDR3 length: 14 amino acids. Germline V CDR1 and CDR2: ENHRY, SYGVKD. This CDR3 is CAISVDMLTDTQYF. The CDR3 DNA sequence: TGTGCCATCAGTGTGGACATGCTCACAGATACGCAGTATTTT.

The chain has TRBV24-1 and TRBJ2-2; D gene ambiguous. Trimming took off 8 bases at V and 1 base at J, with 4 bases between the two ends. The germline V gene encodes CDR1 KGHDR and CDR2 SFDVKD. The CDR3 is made up of 12 amino acids. In DNA, the CDR3 is TGTGCCACCAAACAGAACACCGGGGAGCTGTTTTTT. Translated: CATKQNTGELFF.

This clonotype has at least ten counts. The chain has TRBV7-2 and TRBJ1-2; no clear D gene. V shed 11 bases and J shed 3 bases, with 22 bases lying between them. Germline V lookup: CDR1 SGHTA, CDR2 FQGNSA. The CDR3 spans 15 residues. CDR3 coding DNA: TGTGCCTCACAATTATTAAGGACCGAACACTATGGCTACACCTTC. It translates to CASQLLRTEHYGYTF. Based on the CDR3 plus reference TRBV7-2 and TRBJ1-2, the full variable domain is GAGVSQSPSNKVTEKGKDVELRCDPISGHTALYWYRQSLGQGLEFLIYFQGNSAPDKSGLPSDRFSAERTGGSVSTLTIQRTQQEDSAVYLCASQLLRTEHYGYTFGSGTRLTVV.

This clonotype was counted at least ten times. This chain connects TRBV20-1 to TRBJ2-1, with TRBD2 matching over 10 bases. Germline-derived CDR1 and CDR2 are DFQATT and SNEGSKA (reference sequence). The CDR3 has 16 amino acids. Trimming cost V 4 bases and J 1 base; bases outside gene matches: 7. The CDR3 nucleotides are TGCAGTGCTATTAAGATAGCGGGAGGTTCCTACAATGAGCAGTTCTTC. This translates into CSAIKIAGGSYNEQFF.

Ten or more counts support this clonotype. The V and J genes are TRBV20-1 and TRBJ2-1, with D maybe TRBD1 (5 bases). Germline V gene data show CDR1 as DFQATT and CDR2 as SNEGSKA (reference sequence). The V gene lost 6 bases and the J gene lost 0 bases, with 12 bases spanning the gap. The CDR3 contains 14 residues. The CDR3 DNA reads as TGCAGTGCCATAGACAGAAGCTCCTACAATGAGCAGTTCTTC. This translates into CSAIDRSSYNEQFF.

This clonotype was observed many times. The rearrangement links TRBV4-3 to TRBJ2-3; the D gene is possibly TRBD1 (6 bases). V lost 1 base and J 6 bases, leaving 11 bases between the germline ends. The CDR3 is made up of 14 amino acids. CDR1 is LGHNA, CDR2 YSLEER, per germline. The DNA of the CDR3 is TGCGCCAGCAGCCAAGCGGCAGGGGCGGATACGCAGTATTTT. Encoded protein: CASSQAAGADTQYF.

This clonotype occurred many times. V gene TRBV9 combines with J gene TRBJ2-1; TRBD2 matches 10 bases. This CDR3 comprises 16 residues. The junction had 7 bases not matched to a gene; V was cut back by 3 bases and J by 4 bases. Germline V gives CDR1 SGDLS, CDR2 YYNGEE. CDR3 bases: TGTGCCAGCAGCGCGACGGGACTAGCGCAATACAATGAGCAGTTCTTC. This encodes CASSATGLAQYNEQFF.

V gene TRBV19 combines with J gene TRBJ2-5; D remains ambiguous. Trimming removed 3 bases at V and 0 bases at J, with 5 bases between. This CDR3 spans 13 amino acids. The germline gives CDR1 LNHDA, CDR2 SQIVND (reference sequence). The CDR3 here is CASSIEHQETQYF. CDR3 in DNA: TGTGCCAGTAGTATTGAACACCAAGAGACCCAGTACTTC.